The sequence of this T cell receptor beta chain was determined in a study of T-cell reconstitution after alpha-beta-depleted transplantation in children. Study-wide results and caveats: Several hundred expanded graft clones reportedly were the source of alpha-beta T cells about two months after transplant. T-cell numbers and diversity, one year after transplant, stemmed largely from T cells that were newly produced. Some patients showed high day-60 TCRbeta diversity, which derived from surviving recipient T cells and thymic progenitors.

The CDR3 is made up of 16 amino acids. Germline V CDR1 and CDR2: SGHRS, YFSETQ. V shed 3 bases, J shed 4 bases, and the junction held 11 bases outside the gene matches. About this clonotype itself: Its antigen is unidentified.

A TCRbeta library incorporating unique molecular identifiers was prepared. TCRdb re-analysed the PCR reads in MiXCR, keeping a single row per CDR3 protein. The sample has some 100,000 distinct CDR3 sequences; about 14% are singletons. This chain uses TRBV5-1 with TRBJ2-3, with TRBD1 identical over 7 bases. This clonotype originated in a male patient between 2 and 15 years old who had a stem cell transplant for acute lymphoblastic leukemia, so the T cells may come from the graft donor. Here the sequenced sample was PBMCs, mostly from graft donor cells, taken 180 days after TCRalphabeta/CD19-depleted stem cell transplant. The CDR3 loop is CASSSGDRVGSDTQYF. Here the CDR3 DNA reads TGCGCCAGCAGCTCAGGAGACAGGGTGGGGTCAGATACGCAGTATTTT.